A single sample is the source of the 22 T cell receptor beta chains below, sequenced in a study of OX40 agonist ivuxolimab in advanced cancers. Measured with immunoSEQ multiplex PCR; TCRdb has only the in-frame clones, and not every one. In the table there are 95,000 or so clones, roughly 88% of which are singletons. The source material was CD4+ or CD8+ T cells sorted from blood, sampled in a trial of the OX40 agonist ivuxolimab. The receptors come from an adult with an advanced solid tumor such as melanoma, head and neck, liver or kidney cancer.

This clone was seen a single time. The J gene is TRBJ2-2, the V gene TRBV4-1, with TRBD2 matching 13 bases. CDR3 length equals 19 residues. J was trimmed by 1 base and V by 4 bases; bases with no gene match: 9. From germline, CDR1 is MGHRA and CDR2 YSYEKL. The CDR3 loop reads CASSRGLAGLRRNTGELFF. For the CDR3, the DNA is TGCGCCAGCAGCCGGGGACTAGCGGGGCTAAGACGGAACACCGGGGAGCTGTTTTTT.

V usage is TRBV19 and J usage is TRBJ1-2; TRBD1 aligns across 7 bases. CDR3 length: 17 residues. The germline V gene encodes CDR1 LNHDA and CDR2 SQIVND (reference sequence). V was pared by 5 bases and J by 0 bases, with 12 bases of the junction left unmatched. DNA of the CDR3: TGTGCCAGTAGTCCCTACGGGGGGGACAGACCTAACTATGGCTACACCTTC. Its translation is CASSPYGGDRPNYGYTF.

The chain uses TRBV11-3 and TRBJ2-1; no clear D. This CDR3 is built from 14 residues. Germline V CDR1 and CDR2: SGHNT, YENEEA. V lost 0 bases, J lost 5 bases, and 8 bases lay in between. The CDR3 spells CASSLDPHNNEQFF. The CDR3, as DNA: TGTGCCAGCAGCTTAGATCCTCATAACAATGAGCAGTTCTTC.

The rearrangement joins TRBV4-1 to TRBJ1-4; D gene uncertain. Germline V gives CDR1 MGHRA, CDR2 YSYEKL. CDR3 length equals 16 residues. V lost 3 bases and J lost 4, with 15 bases in between. This chain's CDR3 is CASSQAPGVGNEKLFF. CDR3 nucleotide sequence: TGCGCCAGCAGCCAGGCCCCAGGAGTAGGTAATGAAAAACTGTTTTTT.

The rearrangement joins TRBV6-1 to TRBJ2-7; a possible D gene is TRBD2 (7 bases). Germline values: CDR1 MNHNS, CDR2 SASEGT. CDR3 length: 13 residues. Trimming cost V 4 bases and J 4 bases, with 11 bases left between them. The CDR3 is CASSGEGGYEQYF. For the CDR3, the DNA is TGTGCCAGCAGTGGGGAGGGGGGGTACGAGCAGTACTTC.

This clone was counted once. The chain couples TRBV9 to TRBJ2-1; TRBD1 agrees at 8 bases. Unmatched junction bases numbered 5, after V lost 3 bases and J lost 9 bases. Germline assignment: CDR1 SGDLS and CDR2 YYNGEE. This CDR3 region has 13 residues. The CDR3 is CASSGRGRGEQFF. In DNA, the CDR3 is TGTGCCAGCAGCGGCAGGGGGCGCGGTGAGCAGTTCTTC. Supplemented by reference TRBV9 and TRBJ2-1, the full variable domain reads DSGVTQTPKHLITATGQRVTLRCSPRSGDLSVYWYQQSLDQGLQFLIQYYNGEERAKGNILERFSAQQFPDLHSELNLSSLELGDSALYFCASSGRGRGEQFFGPGTRLTVL.

This clone has just a few counts. The rearrangement uses TRBV28 and TRBJ2-7, with TRBD1 as a possible D gene (7 bases). V lost 10 bases and J lost 5, with 21 bases in between. Germline CDR1 reads MDHEN; CDR2 reads SYDVKM. The CDR3 sequence is 14 residues long. The CDR3 sequence is CAISNFRGTHEQYF. The CDR3 nucleotides read TGTGCCATTTCGAACTTCAGGGGGACTCACGAGCAGTACTTC.

This chain uses TRBV7-2 with TRBJ2-7; D is unclear. The V gene lost 1 base and the J gene lost 2 bases, with 6 bases spanning the gap. The CDR3 totals 13 residues. CDR1 and CDR2 from the germline V gene are SGHTA and FQGNSA. In nucleotides, the CDR3 is TGTGCCAGCAGCTTAGGGGTTGCCTACGAGCAGTACTTC. It yields the protein CASSLGVAYEQYF. Looking up the rest from reference TRBV7-2 and TRBJ2-7 gives the full variable domain: GAGVSQSPSNKVTEKGKDVELRCDPISGHTALYWYRQSLGQGLEFLIYFQGNSAPDKSGLPSDRFSAERTGGSVSTLTIQRTQQEDSAVYLCASSLGVAYEQYFGPGTRLTVT.

The chain carries TRBV30 and TRBJ1-6; TRBD1 matches at 7 bases. With V trimmed by 3 bases and J by 7 bases, 6 bases remained unmatched. This CDR3 spans 14 amino acids. The germline V gene has CDR1 GTSNPN and CDR2 SVGIG (reference sequence). Written as DNA, the CDR3 is TGTGCCTGGAGCGGGACAGTCACAAATTCACCCCTCCACTTT. Protein: CAWSGTVTNSPLHF.

The chain employs TRBV28 and TRBJ2-1; 9 bases agree with TRBD2. From germline, CDR1 is MDHEN and CDR2 SYDVKM. V lost 3 bases to trimming and J lost 9 bases; unmatched junction nucleotides: 15. CDR3 length: 17 amino acids. CDR3 residues: CASSLGSGSGERGEQFF. CDR3 in DNA: TGTGCCAGCAGTTTGGGTAGCGGGAGTGGGGAGCGGGGTGAGCAGTTCTTC.

The genes are TRBV7-9 and TRBJ2-1, with D unclear. Germline-derived CDR1 and CDR2 are SEHNR and FQNEAQ (reference sequence). CDR3 length: 12 residues. The V gene lost 5 bases and the J gene lost 7 bases, with 9 bases spanning the gap. CDR3 bases: TGTGCCAGCAGCCCCGTTTCTAATGAGCAGTTCTTC. Its protein is CASSPVSNEQFF.

This sequence joins TRBV6-1 and TRBJ2-6, with D unclear. Trimming left V 1 base short and J 3 bases short, with 10 bases between. Germline V gene data show CDR1 as MNHNS and CDR2 as SASEGT. The CDR3 has 16 amino acids. The CDR3 sequence is CASSEEAVVGANVLTF. The CDR3 coding sequence is TGTGCCAGCAGTGAAGAGGCGGTCGTTGGGGCCAACGTCCTGACTTTC.

CDR3 region: CASTLNGEAFF. CDR3 nucleotide sequence: TGTGCCAGCACCCTAAACGGGGAAGCTTTCTTT. The V gene is TRBV27, the J gene TRBJ1-1; no clear D gene. Germline-derived CDR1 and CDR2 are MNHEY and SMNVEV (reference sequence). V gave up 7 bases and J gave up 8 bases, with 11 bases separating them. This CDR3 spans 11 amino acids.

The chain has TRBV7-9 and TRBJ1-2; tentatively, D is TRBD1 (6 bases). Germline V gene lookup returns CDR1 SEHNR and CDR2 FQNEAQ (reference sequence). V shed 5 bases and J shed 6 bases, with 10 bases lying between them. CDR3 length: 12 residues. The CDR3 region is CASSRGVDGYTF. CDR3 in DNA: TGTGCCAGCAGCAGGGGGGTGGATGGCTACACCTTC.

V is TRBV25-1 and J is TRBJ1-5; no definite D call. The CDR3 length is 14 residues. CDR1 is MGHDK and CDR2 is SYGVNS in the germline V gene. CDR3 amino acids: CRAPPTDSNQPQHF. CDR3 DNA: TGTAGGGCCCCACCCACGGACAGCAATCAGCCCCAGCATTTT. The complete variable domain, with remaining parts taken from reference TRBV25-1 and TRBJ1-5, reads EADIYQTPRYLVIGTGKKITLECSQTMGHDKMYWYQQDPGMELHLIHYSYGVNSTEKGDLSSESTVSRIRTEHFPLTLESARPSHTSQYLCRAPPTDSNQPQHFGDGTRLSIL.

This sequence joins TRBV19 and TRBJ1-4; no firm D call. CDR3 size: 16 residues. Germline V gives CDR1 LNHDA, CDR2 SQIVND (reference sequence). The germline V and J ends were trimmed by 0 bases and 0 bases, with 8 bases remaining between them. The CDR3 DNA reads as TGTGCCAGTAGTATAGATCCCGCAGCAACTAATGAAAAACTGTTTTTT. Translation: CASSIDPAATNEKLFF.

This chain links TRBV7-9 with TRBJ1-2; 7 bases are a match to TRBD1. The CDR3 is made up of 15 amino acids. V lost 4 bases, J lost 4 bases, and 9 bases stayed unmatched. The germline V gene encodes CDR1 SEHNR and CDR2 FQNEAQ (reference sequence). CDR3 sequence (DNA): TGTGCCAGCAGCTCCGCCGGGACAGCGATCTATGGCTACACCTTC. It codes for CASSSAGTAIYGYTF.

This chain connects TRBV11-3 to TRBJ2-7, with D tentatively TRBD1 or TRBD2 (5 bases each). Germline V gives CDR1 SGHNT, CDR2 YENEEA. Trimming pared 1 base from V and 3 bases from J, leaving 7 bases between. The CDR3 extends over 13 amino acids. The CDR3 bases are TGTGCCAGCAGCTTAGGAGGGGTCTACGAGCAGTACTTC. Its translation: CASSLGGVYEQYF.

This chain links TRBV18 with TRBJ2-3; 14 bases line up with TRBD2. Germline trimming cut 3 bases from V and 5 bases from J; bases unmatched to any gene: 1. The length of the CDR3 is 15 residues. Germline V gives CDR1 KGHSH, CDR2 LQKENI. CDR3 in DNA: TGTGCCAGCTCACCGGGACTAGCGGGAGTAGATACGCAGTATTTT. Residues: CASSPGLAGVDTQYF. Filled out from reference TRBV18 and TRBJ2-3, the complete variable domain reads NAGVMQNPRHLVRRRGQEARLRCSPMKGHSHVYWYRQLPEEGLKFMVYLQKENIIDESGMPKERFSAEFPKEGPSILRIQQVVRGDSAAYFCASSPGLAGVDTQYFGPGTRLTVL.

The chain couples TRBV7-6 to TRBJ2-3; no firm D call. Trimming cost V 3 bases and J 1 base, with 5 bases left between them. This CDR3 has 13 amino acids. Germline V gene data show CDR1 as SGHVS and CDR2 as FNYEAQ. The CDR3 DNA reads as TGTGCCAGCAGCTTTAAGGGCACAGATACGCAGTATTTT. Its protein is CASSFKGTDTQYF.

This chain links TRBV20-1 with TRBJ1-1; D unclear. V lost 4 bases to trimming and J lost 5 bases, with 8 bases between them. The germline gives CDR1 DFQATT, CDR2 SNEGSKA (reference sequence). This CDR3 has 11 residues. The CDR3 loop reads CSATVGTEAFF. DNA for the CDR3: TGCAGTGCTACCGTTGGGACTGAAGCTTTCTTT.

The V call is TRBV11-3, the J call TRBJ2-3, with 7 positions matching TRBD1. The CDR3 consists of 13 residues. With 6 bases clipped from V and 2 bases from J, the junction kept 2 bases outside the gene matches. CDR1 is SGHNT and CDR2 is YENEEA in the germline V gene. The CDR3 region has the DNA TGTGCCAGCAGAACAGGGGTCACAGATACGCAGTATTTT. Its protein is CASRTGVTDTQYF.